A selection of T cell receptor beta chains follows, all from one sample in a study of T cell responses to AZD1222 COVID-19 vaccine. The method was immunoSEQ multiplex PCR; TCRdb's version includes in-frame clones alone and lacks a portion of them. This sample has 55,000 to 75,000 clones, with 88% found just once. Sequences were derived from peripheral blood, sampled on day 0 of AZD1222 vaccination. The receptors here all came from an adult in good health. The CDR3 runs from the conserved cysteine through the conserved F or W. A D gene is named only where the DNA matches it firmly. Some rows have no size entry. The others give once, few or many, or a class for an expanded clone.

J gene,D gene,CDR3 length,V gene,clone size,CDR3 DNA,CDR3 protein
TRBJ2-7,TRBD1,15,TRBV4-3,.,TGCGCCAGCAGCCAAGCGGACCGGGACAGCTACGAGCAGTACTTC,CASSQADRDSYEQYF
TRBJ2-3,.,15,TRBV6-1,.,TGTGCCAGCAGTGAACCCGGGGGGCCCACAGATACGCAGTATTTT,CASSEPGGPTDTQYF
TRBJ2-5,TRBD1,15,TRBV3-1/TRBV3-2,.,TGTGCCAGCAGCCCAGAGGGACAGCCCCAAGAGACCCAGTACTTC,CASSPEGQPQETQYF
TRBJ1-5,.,14,TRBV7-9,.,TGTGCCAGCAGCTCCAGACACCTCAATCAGCCCCAGCATTTT,CASSSRHLNQPQHF
TRBJ1-1,.,16,TRBV11-2,.,TGTGCCAGCAGCTTAGCGGGGAGCGTCCGGAACACTGAAGCTTTCTTT,CASSLAGSVRNTEAFF
TRBJ2-1,.,13,TRBV5-4,.,TGTGCCAGCAGACCAGCCGGGCCCGATGAGCAGTTCTTC,CASRPAGPDEQFF
TRBJ2-5,TRBD2,16,TRBV2,.,TGTGCCAGCAGTGACCCAGGACTAGCGGGAGGGGCGACCCAGTACTTC,CASSDPGLAGGATQYF
TRBJ2-2,TRBD1,16,TRBV6-2/TRBV6-3,.,TGTGCCAGCAGTCGCTCCGGGACAGGGGTAACCGGGGAGCTGTTTTTT,CASSRSGTGVTGELFF
TRBJ2-5,TRBD2,16,TRBV2,.,TGTGCCAGCAGTAATATTCTAGCGGGAGTGGGAGAGACCCAGTACTTC,CASSNILAGVGETQYF
TRBJ2-2,TRBD1,15,TRBV24-1,.,TGTGCCACCGCCAGGGGGGACAGGGACACCGGGGAGCTGTTTTTT,CATARGDRDTGELFF
TRBJ2-2,.,14,TRBV6-5,.,TGTGCCAGCAGTTACCCCGGGGGCACCGGGGAGCTGTTTTTT,CASSYPGGTGELFF
TRBJ2-1,.,16,TRBV4-3,.,TGCGCCAGCAGCCAAGATAGGGGGACTCCCTTGGATGAGCAGTTCTTC,CASSQDRGTPLDEQFF
TRBJ2-6,.,16,TRBV20-1,.,TGCAGTGCTAGTACAGGCCCCATCTCTGGGGCCAACGTCCTGACTTTC,CSASTGPISGANVLTF
TRBJ2-2,TRBD2,15,TRBV6-5,.,TGTGCCAGCCGAGTCGCGGGAGGGAGGTCCGGGGAGCTGTTTTTT,CASRVAGGRSGELFF
TRBJ1-1,.,13,TRBV10-3,.,TGTGCCATCAGTGAATTTACGAACACTGAAGCTTTCTTT,CAISEFTNTEAFF
TRBJ1-1,.,13,TRBV2,.,TGTGCCAGCAGTGGGTGGGAGAACACTGAAGCTTTCTTT,CASSGWENTEAFF
TRBJ2-2,.,12,TRBV20-1,.,TGCAGTGCTAGTGGGAGAACCGGGGAGCTGTTTTTT,CSASGRTGELFF
TRBJ2-7,.,15,TRBV27,.,TGTGCCAGCAGTCCCGGGCTAATGAGTGGGTACGAGCAGTACTTC,CASSPGLMSGYEQYF
TRBJ1-2,.,13,TRBV6-5,.,TGTGCCAGCACCCCCGGGACCCGTCAGGGCTACACCTTC,CASTPGTRQGYTF
TRBJ2-5,.,12,TRBV7-2,.,TGTGCCAGCAGCCCGTACCAAGAGACCCAGTACTTC,CASSPYQETQYF
TRBJ2-3,TRBD2,15,TRBV18,.,TGTGCCAGCTCACCCTTTCGGGAGGATTCAGATACGCAGTATTTT,CASSPFREDSDTQYF
TRBJ2-7,TRBD2,14,TRBV6-5,.,TGTGCCAGCACCGTACTAGCGGGAGTGGACGAGCAGTACTTC,CASTVLAGVDEQYF
TRBJ1-2,TRBD1,15,TRBV27,.,TGTGCCAGCAGTATATCAGGACAGGGGGCTTGGGGCTACACCTTC,CASSISGQGAWGYTF
TRBJ2-1,TRBD2,14,TRBV11-2,.,TGTGCCAGCAGGAAACTAGCGGGAAACAATGAGCAGTTCTTC,CASRKLAGNNEQFF
TRBJ1-1,.,13,TRBV19,.,TGTGCCAGTAGTATCGCTATGAACACTGAAGCTTTCTTT,CASSIAMNTEAFF
TRBJ1-5,.,11,TRBV6-2/TRBV6-3,.,TGTGCCAGCAGTTGGGCTATGGTCCAGCATTTT,CASSWAMVQHF
TRBJ2-1,TRBD2,13,TRBV4-1,.,TGCGCCAGCGGACTAGCGGGAGGCAATGAGCAGTTCTTC,CASGLAGGNEQFF
TRBJ2-1,TRBD1,14,TRBV18,once,TGTGCCAGCTCACCGGGACAGTCCTACAATGAGCAGTTCTTC,CASSPGQSYNEQFF
TRBJ2-5,.,16,TRBV2,.,TGTGCCAGCAGTGACATCTCTCTGGCGGTCCAAGAGACCCAGTACTTC,CASSDISLAVQETQYF
TRBJ2-7,.,16,TRBV19,.,TGTGCCAGTAGCCAAAATAGGGGGTCTACTACTGACGAGCAGTACTTC,CASSQNRGSTTDEQYF
TRBJ2-1,.,13,TRBV4-3,.,TGCGCCAGCAGCCTCAGGTCCTACAATGAGCAGTTCTTC,CASSLRSYNEQFF
TRBJ1-1,TRBD1,14,TRBV15,.,TGTGCCACCAGCAGCAGGGGGGGGAACACTGAAGCTTTCTTT,CATSSRGGNTEAFF
TRBJ2-7,.,14,TRBV7-2,.,TGTGCCAGCAGACAAGGTGGGGTAGCGCGCGAGCAGTACTTC,CASRQGGVAREQYF
TRBJ2-1,.,13,TRBV12-3/TRBV12-4,.,TGTGCCAGCAGTTTCAGCCCTAACAATGAGCAGTTCTTC,CASSFSPNNEQFF
TRBJ1-5,.,16,TRBV5-5,few,TGTGCCAGCAGCCGAATACCCGGGGATGGCAATCAGCCCCAGCATTTT,CASSRIPGDGNQPQHF
TRBJ1-6,.,15,TRBV27,once,TGTGCCAGCAGTTTAGGGGGCTCCTATAATTCACCCCTCCACTTT,CASSLGGSYNSPLHF
TRBJ1-5,.,17,TRBV6-2/TRBV6-3,.,TGTGCCAGCAGTTACCGGCCAGGGACATATAGCAATCAGCCCCAGCATTTT,CASSYRPGTYSNQPQHF
TRBJ2-6,.,18,TRBV7-3,.,TGTGCCAGCAGCCCGGAGGGACCGCGAAACTCTGGGGCCAACGTCCTGACTTTC,CASSPEGPRNSGANVLTF
TRBJ2-3,TRBD1,14,TRBV11-2,.,TGTGCCAGCAGCCACGGGACAGGCACAGATACGCAGTATTTT,CASSHGTGTDTQYF
TRBJ2-1,TRBD2,15,TRBV6-4,few,TGTGCCAGCAGTGACTCGCGGACTAGCTCGGGTGAGCAGTTCTTC,CASSDSRTSSGEQFF
TRBJ2-1,.,10,TRBV21-1,.,TGTGCCAGCAGCAGGGTTGAGCAGTTCTTC,CASSRVEQFF
TRBJ2-6,.,14,TRBV29-1,.,TGCAGCGTCGAGAAGGGGGTTGGGGCCAACGTCCTGACTTTC,CSVEKGVGANVLTF
TRBJ1-6,.,14,TRBV3-1/TRBV3-2,few,TGTGCCAGCAGCCTACTAGTCAGTAATTCACCCCTCCACTTT,CASSLLVSNSPLHF
TRBJ1-2,TRBD1,13,TRBV27,.,TGTGCCAGCAGTCCGACAGGGGGCTATGGCTACACCTTC,CASSPTGGYGYTF
TRBJ1-1,.,14,TRBV6-2/TRBV6-3,.,TGTGCCAGCAGTTACTCGATCGGAGGGACTGAAGCTTTCTTT,CASSYSIGGTEAFF
TRBJ1-2,TRBD1,14,TRBV7-8,.,TGTGCCAGCAGCCGGATAGGACAGGGATATGGCTACACCTTC,CASSRIGQGYGYTF
TRBJ1-4,TRBD1,15,TRBV15,.,TGTGCCACCAGCGGCGGAAACAGGGGGAATGAAAAACTGTTTTTT,CATSGGNRGNEKLFF
TRBJ1-2,.,17,TRBV24-1,.,TGTGCCACCAGTGACCCCCGGCAGGACCTAACTGGTGGGGGCTACACCTTC,CATSDPRQDLTGGGYTF
TRBJ2-1,TRBD2,15,TRBV6-1,.,TGTGCCAGCAGTGAAATCGGGGGAGGGCCCAATGAGCAGTTCTTC,CASSEIGGGPNEQFF
TRBJ2-7,TRBD1,15,TRBV5-1,once,TGCGCCAGCAGCTTGGGGGACAGAGGCGGCTACGAGCAGTACTTC,CASSLGDRGGYEQYF